This TCR beta chain came from a study of shared clonotypes between healthy human individuals. Germline V lookup: CDR1 WSHSY, CDR2 SAAADI. Trimming shortened V by 0 bases and J by 3 bases, and 12 bases separated the two germline ends. The CDR3 runs to 15 residues. Clones were read by immunoSEQ multiplex PCR, and TCRdb kept only the in-frame ones, dropping some. The profile shows about 450,000 clones, about 85% of them singletons. The chain recombines TRBV10-2 with TRBJ2-7, with a tentative D call TRBD2 (6 bases). This clonotype was obtained from a woman in her forties in good health. Some clones in this sample may be carry-over from other donors' samples. The material sequenced was PBMCs. The CDR3 loop is CASSESSGLRYEQYF. The CDR3 DNA is TGCGCCAGCAGTGAGTCTTCGGGACTCCGCTACGAGCAGTACTTC.